The rows below give T cell receptor beta chains drawn from one sample of a study of blood T cell repertoires in COVID-19. TCRdb's table, derived via immunoSEQ multiplex PCR, lists solely in-frame clones and lacks some. This table holds roughly 200,000 clones, about 80% found once. Sequencing input: peripheral blood. The receptors were gathered from a woman aged 60 to 75 with COVID-19, enrolled during active disease. CDR3s include the opening cysteine and the closing phenylalanine or tryptophan. The D gene is left open where the match is weak. Expanded clones are given a class, and other clones once, few, many or no size at all.

TRBV2,-,-,TRBJ1-1,TGTGCCAGCAGCGAGGGTACTGAAGCTTTCTTT,CASSEGTEAFF
TRBV7-3,-,few,TRBJ1-6,TGTGCCAGCAGCTTAACATCAGGGGTCTTCGCCAATTCACCCCTCCACTTT,CASSLTSGVFANSPLHF
TRBV5-4,TRBD1,-,TRBJ1-1,TGTGCCAGCAGCTTGGACACGACAGGGCTCAACACTGAAGCTTTCTTT,CASSLDTTGLNTEAFF
TRBV7-9,-,once,TRBJ1-3,TGTGCCAGCACCCCTCGGTCCGGAAACACCATATATTTT,CASTPRSGNTIYF
TRBV27,-,-,TRBJ2-2,TGTGCCAGCAGTACTAGGAACACCGGGGAGCTGTTTTTT,CASSTRNTGELFF
TRBV20-1,-,few,TRBJ1-5,TGCAGTGCTAGTAGGACACCCCAACAGCCCCAGCATTTT,CSASRTPQQPQHF
TRBV29-1,TRBD1,-,TRBJ1-2,TGCAGCGTTGATGACAGGGCCGACGGCTACACCTTC,CSVDDRADGYTF
TRBV15,TRBD1,many,TRBJ2-5,TGTGCCACCAGCAGTACCTTCAACAGGGGAGTAAAAGAGACCCAGTACTTC,CATSSTFNRGVKETQYF
TRBV3-1/TRBV3-2,-,-,TRBJ1-3,TGTGCCAGCAGCCAAGATCTCGGGTCTGGAAACACCATATATTTT,CASSQDLGSGNTIYF
TRBV6-6,-,-,TRBJ1-6,TGTGCCAGCAGTCCGGACACTCGATCAGGGACTTATAATTCACCCCTCCACTTT,CASSPDTRSGTYNSPLHF
TRBV6-5,-,-,TRBJ2-2,TGTGCCAGCAGTTACTCGACTCCGACCGGGGAGCTGTTTTTT,CASSYSTPTGELFF
TRBV3-1/TRBV3-2,-,-,TRBJ1-2,TGTGCCAGCAGCCAGAAACAGGGCGGGGGCTACACCTTC,CASSQKQGGGYTF
TRBV27,TRBD1,-,TRBJ1-4,TGTGCCAGCAGACTTATGGGACAGAATGAAAAACTGTTTTTT,CASRLMGQNEKLFF
TRBV7-2,-,-,TRBJ2-1,TGTGCCAGCAGACGTAGCGCCTACAATGAGCAGTTCTTC,CASRRSAYNEQFF
TRBV3-1/TRBV3-2,TRBD1,-,TRBJ1-2,TGTGCCAGCAGCCCCGGACAGGGGGGAGGGTATGGCTACACCTTC,CASSPGQGGGYGYTF
TRBV6-5,TRBD1,-,TRBJ2-4,TGTGCCAGCAGCCCAAGGGACAGGGGGCTGAACATTCAGTACTTC,CASSPRDRGLNIQYF
TRBV7-9,TRBD1,-,TRBJ2-7,TGTGCCAGCAGCTTGGGACAGGTCGATGTGGCCTACGAGCAGTACTTC,CASSLGQVDVAYEQYF
TRBV5-1,-,few,TRBJ1-1,TGCGCCAGCAGCACCACACAGGGGAACACTGAAGCTTTCTTT,CASSTTQGNTEAFF
TRBV6-4,TRBD1,-,TRBJ1-2,TGTGCCAGCAAAAAGGGACAGGGTGGCTATGGCTACACCTTC,CASKKGQGGYGYTF
TRBV5-1,-,-,TRBJ1-1,TGCGCCAGCAGCTTGGTAGCCTCTTATAACACTGAAGCTTTCTTT,CASSLVASYNTEAFF
TRBV7-9,TRBD1,-,TRBJ1-6,TGTGCCAGCAGCCAGGACAGGGGCCCCGTTTACCACTTT,CASSQDRGPVYHF
TRBV5-4,-,once,TRBJ1-2,TGTGCCAGCAGCCCGATTTTGGGGGCCAATAACTATGGCTACACCTTC,CASSPILGANNYGYTF
TRBV5-5,-,-,TRBJ2-6,TGTGCCAGCAGCATGCGGAACTCTGGGGCCAACGTCCTGACTTTC,CASSMRNSGANVLTF
TRBV30,-,-,TRBJ2-7,TGTGCCTGGGGGGCGGTTCAGGGGTCCGGCGAGCAGTACTTC,CAWGAVQGSGEQYF
TRBV3-1/TRBV3-2,-,-,TRBJ1-1,TGTGCCAGCAGCCAAACAGGGCTCCGAGACACTGAAGCTTTCTTT,CASSQTGLRDTEAFF
TRBV27,TRBD2,-,TRBJ2-1,TGTGCCAGTGGCCTAGCGGGGCCTTACAATGAGCAGTTCTTC,CASGLAGPYNEQFF
TRBV28,-,-,TRBJ1-1,TGTGCCAGTTTGTACGGGCAGACAGGTTCCACTGAAGCTTTCTTT,CASLYGQTGSTEAFF
TRBV27,-,-,TRBJ1-5,TGTGCCAGCAGTTTAGGGGGGGCTAGGCAGCCCCAGCATTTT,CASSLGGARQPQHF
TRBV6-6,TRBD1,-,TRBJ2-1,TGTGCCAGCAGCCCGGGACAGCCATATGAGCAGTTCTTC,CASSPGQPYEQFF